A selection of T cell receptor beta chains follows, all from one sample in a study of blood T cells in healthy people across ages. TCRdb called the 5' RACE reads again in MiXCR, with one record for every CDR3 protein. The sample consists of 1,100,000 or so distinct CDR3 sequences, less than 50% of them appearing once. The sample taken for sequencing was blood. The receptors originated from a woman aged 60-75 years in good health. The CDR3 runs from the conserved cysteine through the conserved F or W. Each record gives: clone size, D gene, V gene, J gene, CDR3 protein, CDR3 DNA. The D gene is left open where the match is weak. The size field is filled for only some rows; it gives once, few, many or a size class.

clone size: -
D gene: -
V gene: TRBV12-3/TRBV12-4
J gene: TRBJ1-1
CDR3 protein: CASSPLIPLVRTANTEAFF
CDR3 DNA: TGTGCCAGCAGTCCCCTCATTCCCCTCGTCCGGACAGCTAACACTGAAGCTTTCTTT

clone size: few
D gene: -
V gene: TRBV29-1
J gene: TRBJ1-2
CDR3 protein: CSGLQGTTNYGYTF
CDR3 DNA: TGCAGCGGCCTTCAAGGGACTACTAACTATGGCTACACCTTC

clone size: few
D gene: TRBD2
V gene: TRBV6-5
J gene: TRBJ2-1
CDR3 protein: CASSYSSGDNNEQFF
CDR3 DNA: TGTGCCAGCAGTTACTCTAGCGGGGACAACAATGAGCAGTTCTTC

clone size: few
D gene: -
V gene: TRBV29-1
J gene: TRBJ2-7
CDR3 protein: CSVDAGAFTYEQYF
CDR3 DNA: TGCAGCGTTGATGCCGGGGCTTTCACCTACGAGCAGTACTTC

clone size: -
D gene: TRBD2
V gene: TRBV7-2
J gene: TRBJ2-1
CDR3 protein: CASKGQGGGRNEQFF
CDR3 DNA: TGTGCCAGCAAGGGTCAGGGCGGGGGGAGGAATGAGCAGTTCTTC

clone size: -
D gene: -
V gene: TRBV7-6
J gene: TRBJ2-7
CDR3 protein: CASSGRGWDEQYF
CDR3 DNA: TGTGCCAGCAGCGGCAGGGGTTGGGACGAGCAGTACTTC

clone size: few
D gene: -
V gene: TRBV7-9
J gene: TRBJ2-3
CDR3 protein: CASSPLTGSSTDTQYF
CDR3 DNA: TGTGCCAGCAGCCCCCTGACGGGCAGCAGCACAGATACGCAGTATTTT

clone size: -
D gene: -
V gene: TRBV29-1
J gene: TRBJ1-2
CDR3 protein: CSVVKGANYGNTF
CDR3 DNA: TGCAGCGTAGTAAAGGGCGCTAACTATGGCAACACCTTC

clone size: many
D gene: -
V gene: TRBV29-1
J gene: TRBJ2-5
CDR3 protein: CSVRPIAQETQYF
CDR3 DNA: TGCAGCGTAAGACCGATTGCCCAAGAGACCCAGTACTTC

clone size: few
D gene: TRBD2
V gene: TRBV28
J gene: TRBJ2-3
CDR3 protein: CASSDGLVWDTQYF
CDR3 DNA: TGTGCCAGCAGTGACGGACTAGTTTGGGATACGCAGTATTTT

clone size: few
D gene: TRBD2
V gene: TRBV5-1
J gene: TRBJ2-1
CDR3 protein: CASSPGLAGGRIYNEQFF
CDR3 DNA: TGCGCCAGCAGCCCGGGACTAGCGGGAGGAAGGATTTACAATGAGCAGTTCTTC

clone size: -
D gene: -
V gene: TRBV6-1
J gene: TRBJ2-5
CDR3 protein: CASSHNFVGARQETQYF
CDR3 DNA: TGTGCCAGCAGCCATAATTTCGTTGGCGCTCGGCAAGAGACCCAGTACTTC

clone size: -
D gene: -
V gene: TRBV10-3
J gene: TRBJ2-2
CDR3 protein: CAISESGSDDGELFF
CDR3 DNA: TGTGCCATCAGTGAGTCGGGGAGCGATGACGGGGAGCTGTTTTTT

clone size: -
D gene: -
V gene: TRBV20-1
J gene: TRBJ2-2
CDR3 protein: CSAKGPGGFANTGELFF
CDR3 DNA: TGCAGTGCTAAAGGCCCAGGGGGGTTCGCGAACACCGGGGAGCTGTTTTTT

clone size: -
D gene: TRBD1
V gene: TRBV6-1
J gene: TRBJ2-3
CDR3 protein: CASRAGFGQASTDTQYF
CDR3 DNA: TGTGCCAGTAGGGCCGGGTTTGGACAGGCAAGCACAGATACGCAGTATTTT

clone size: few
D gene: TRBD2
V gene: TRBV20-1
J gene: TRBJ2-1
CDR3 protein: CSALLAGSYNEQFF
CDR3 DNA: TGCAGTGCCTTACTAGCGGGGTCCTACAATGAGCAGTTCTTC

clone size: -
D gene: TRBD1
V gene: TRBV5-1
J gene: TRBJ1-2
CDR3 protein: CASSLGQGLRYGYTF
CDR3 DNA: TGCGCCAGCAGCCTCGGACAGGGGCTTCGGTATGGCTACACCTTC

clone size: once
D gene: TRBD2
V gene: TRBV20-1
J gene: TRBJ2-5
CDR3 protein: CSASGLAGGGWQETQYF
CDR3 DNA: TGCAGTGCTAGTGGCCTAGCGGGAGGCGGATGGCAAGAGACCCAGTACTTC

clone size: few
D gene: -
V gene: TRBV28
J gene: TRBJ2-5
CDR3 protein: CASSAGLVETQYF
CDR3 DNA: TGTGCCAGCAGTGCGGGCCTGGTGGAGACCCAGTACTTC

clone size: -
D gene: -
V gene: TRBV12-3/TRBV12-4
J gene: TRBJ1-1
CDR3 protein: CASSFWTHRGTEAFF
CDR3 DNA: TGTGCCAGCAGTTTCTGGACACATCGGGGGACTGAAGCTTTCTTT

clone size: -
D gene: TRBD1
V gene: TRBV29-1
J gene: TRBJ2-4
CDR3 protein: CSVGDRGGNIQYF
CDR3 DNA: TGCAGCGTCGGCGACAGGGGGGGAAACATTCAGTACTTC

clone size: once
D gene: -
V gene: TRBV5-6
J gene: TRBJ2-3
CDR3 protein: CASSPRKQYF
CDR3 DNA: TGTGCCAGCAGCCCTCGGAAGCAGTATTTT

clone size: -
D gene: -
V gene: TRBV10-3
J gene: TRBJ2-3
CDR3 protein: CAISESTNIPDTQYF
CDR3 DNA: TGTGCCATCAGTGAGTCCACTAATATACCAGATACGCAGTATTTT

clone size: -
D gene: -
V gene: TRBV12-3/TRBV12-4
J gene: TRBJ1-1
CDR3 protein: CASSFGVYTEAFF
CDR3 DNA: TGTGCCAGCAGTTTTGGGGTCTACACTGAAGCTTTCTTT

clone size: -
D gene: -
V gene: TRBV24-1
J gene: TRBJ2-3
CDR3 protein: CATSTPGEVADTQYF
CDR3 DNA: TGTGCCACCAGTACGCCAGGGGAGGTGGCAGATACGCAGTATTTT

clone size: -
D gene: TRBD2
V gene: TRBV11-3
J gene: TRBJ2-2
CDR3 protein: CASSLEIGASGTGELFF
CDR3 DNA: TGTGCCAGCAGCTTGGAGATCGGGGCTAGCGGCACCGGGGAGCTGTTTTTT

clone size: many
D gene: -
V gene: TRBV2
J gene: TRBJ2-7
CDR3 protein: CASSEGFEQYF
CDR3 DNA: TGTGCCAGCAGTGAAGGGTTTGAGCAGTACTTC

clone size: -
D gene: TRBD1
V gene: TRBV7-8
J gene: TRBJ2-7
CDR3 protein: CASSLRTGYSHEQYF
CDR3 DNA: TGTGCCAGCAGCCTACGGACAGGGTATAGCCACGAGCAGTACTTC

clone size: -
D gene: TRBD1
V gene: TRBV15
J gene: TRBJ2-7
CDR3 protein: CATSARQGARDEQYF
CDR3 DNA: TGTGCCACCAGCGCAAGACAGGGTGCTAGGGACGAGCAGTACTTC

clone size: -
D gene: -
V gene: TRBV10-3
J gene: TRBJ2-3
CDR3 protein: CAMTGDSDTQYF
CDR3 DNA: TGTGCCATGACGGGAGACTCAGATACGCAGTATTTT

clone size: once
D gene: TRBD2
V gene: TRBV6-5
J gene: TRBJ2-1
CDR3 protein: CASSKGASGYNEQFF
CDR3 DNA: TGTGCCAGCAGCAAAGGGGCTAGCGGCTACAATGAGCAGTTCTTC

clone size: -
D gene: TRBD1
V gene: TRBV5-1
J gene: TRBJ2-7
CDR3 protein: CASSPWTGTIQQYF
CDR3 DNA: TGCGCCAGCAGCCCCTGGACAGGGACCATCCAGCAGTACTTC

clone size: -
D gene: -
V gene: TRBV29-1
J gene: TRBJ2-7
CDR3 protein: CSAGKRAGDNEQYF
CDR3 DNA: TGCAGCGCTGGGAAAAGGGCGGGCGACAACGAGCAGTACTTC

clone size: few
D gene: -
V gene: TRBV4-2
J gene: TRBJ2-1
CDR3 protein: CASSQETEQFF
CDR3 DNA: TGTGCCAGCAGCCAGGAAACTGAGCAGTTCTTC

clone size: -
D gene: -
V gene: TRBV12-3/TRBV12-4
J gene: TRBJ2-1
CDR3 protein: CASSLGWISYNEQFF
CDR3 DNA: TGTGCCAGCAGTTTGGGCTGGATTTCCTACAATGAGCAGTTCTTC

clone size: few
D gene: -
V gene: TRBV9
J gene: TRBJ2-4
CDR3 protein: CASSPRGGEAKNIQYF
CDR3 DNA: TGTGCCAGCAGCCCGCGCGGGGGCGAGGCCAAAAACATTCAGTACTTC

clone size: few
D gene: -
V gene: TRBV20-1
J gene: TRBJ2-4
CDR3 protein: CSALGDLAKNIQYF
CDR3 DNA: TGCAGTGCTCTCGGGGACCTAGCCAAAAACATTCAGTACTTC